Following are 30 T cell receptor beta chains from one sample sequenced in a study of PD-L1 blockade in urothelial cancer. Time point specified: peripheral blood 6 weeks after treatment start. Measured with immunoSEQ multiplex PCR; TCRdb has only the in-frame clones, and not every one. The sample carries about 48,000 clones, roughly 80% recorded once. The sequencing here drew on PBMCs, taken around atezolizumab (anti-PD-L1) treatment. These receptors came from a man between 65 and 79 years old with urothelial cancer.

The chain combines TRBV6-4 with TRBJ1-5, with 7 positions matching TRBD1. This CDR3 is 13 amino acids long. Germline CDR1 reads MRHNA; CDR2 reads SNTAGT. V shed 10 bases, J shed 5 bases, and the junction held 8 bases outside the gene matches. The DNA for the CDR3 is TGTGCCAATCCAACAGGGGTCGATCAGCCCCAGCATTTT. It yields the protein CANPTGVDQPQHF.

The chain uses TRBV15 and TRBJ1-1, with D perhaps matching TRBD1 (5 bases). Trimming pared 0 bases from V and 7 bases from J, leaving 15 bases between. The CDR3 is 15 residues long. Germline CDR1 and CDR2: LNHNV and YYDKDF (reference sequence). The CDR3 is CATSREGLGDFEAFF. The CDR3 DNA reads TGTGCCACCAGCAGAGAAGGGCTAGGGGACTTTGAAGCTTTCTTT.

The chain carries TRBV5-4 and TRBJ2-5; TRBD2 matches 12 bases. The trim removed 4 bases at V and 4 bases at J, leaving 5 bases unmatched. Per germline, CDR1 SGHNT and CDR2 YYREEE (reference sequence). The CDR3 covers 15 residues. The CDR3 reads CASSRTSGTPETQYF. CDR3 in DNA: TGTGCCAGCAGCCGGACTAGCGGGACCCCAGAGACCCAGTACTTC.

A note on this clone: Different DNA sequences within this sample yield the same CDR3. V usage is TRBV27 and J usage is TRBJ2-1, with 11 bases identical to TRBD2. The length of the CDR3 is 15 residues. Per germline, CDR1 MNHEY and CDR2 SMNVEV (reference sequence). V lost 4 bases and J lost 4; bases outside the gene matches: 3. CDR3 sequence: CASSSGLAAYNEQFF. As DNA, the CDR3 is TGTGCCAGCAGTTCGGGACTAGCGGCATACAATGAGCAGTTCTTC.

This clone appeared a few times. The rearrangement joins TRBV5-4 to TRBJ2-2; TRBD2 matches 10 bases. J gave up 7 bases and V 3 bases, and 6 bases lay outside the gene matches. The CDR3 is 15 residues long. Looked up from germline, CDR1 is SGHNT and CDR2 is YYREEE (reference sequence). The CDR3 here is CASSSAGGPGGELFF. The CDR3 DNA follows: TGTGCCAGCAGCTCAGCGGGAGGGCCTGGCGGGGAGCTGTTTTTT.

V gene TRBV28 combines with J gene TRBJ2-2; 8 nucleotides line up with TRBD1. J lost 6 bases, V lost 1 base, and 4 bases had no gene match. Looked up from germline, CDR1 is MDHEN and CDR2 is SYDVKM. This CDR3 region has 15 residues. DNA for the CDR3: TGTGCCAGCAGTTTATCGGACAGGGTTGCCGGGGAGCTGTTTTTT. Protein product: CASSLSDRVAGELFF.

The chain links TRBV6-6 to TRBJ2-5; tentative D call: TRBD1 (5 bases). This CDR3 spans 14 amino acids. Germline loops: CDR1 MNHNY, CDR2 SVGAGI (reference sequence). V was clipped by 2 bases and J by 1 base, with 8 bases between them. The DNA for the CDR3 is TGTGCCAGCAGTTACCTCAGGGTCCAAGAGACCCAGTACTTC. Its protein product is CASSYLRVQETQYF.

The CDR3 bases are TGTGCCAGCAGTTTACCCTATTACACTGAAGCTTTCTTT. Its translation is CASSLPYYTEAFF. The rearrangement joins TRBV28 to TRBJ1-1; no firm D call. This CDR3 is built from 13 residues. The V gene lost 2 bases and the J gene lost 3 bases, with 7 bases spanning the gap. Germline V gives CDR1 MDHEN, CDR2 SYDVKM.

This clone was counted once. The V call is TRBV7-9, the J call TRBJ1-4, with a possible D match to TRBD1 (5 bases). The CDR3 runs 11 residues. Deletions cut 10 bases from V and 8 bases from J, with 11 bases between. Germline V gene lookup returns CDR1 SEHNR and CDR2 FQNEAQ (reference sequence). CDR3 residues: CATYGGEKLFF. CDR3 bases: TGTGCCACCTATGGGGGGGAAAAACTGTTTTTT.

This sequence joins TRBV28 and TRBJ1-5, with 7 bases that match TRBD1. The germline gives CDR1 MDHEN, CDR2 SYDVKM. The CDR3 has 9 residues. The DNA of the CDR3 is TGTGGGACAGGTTCTCCCCAGCATTTT. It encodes CGTGSPQHF.

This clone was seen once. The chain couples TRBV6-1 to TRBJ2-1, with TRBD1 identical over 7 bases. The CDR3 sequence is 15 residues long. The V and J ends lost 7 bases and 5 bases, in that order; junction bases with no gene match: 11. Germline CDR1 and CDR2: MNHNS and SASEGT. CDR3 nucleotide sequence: TGTGCCAGCACCGAACCGGGACAGAGGAACAATGAGCAGTTCTTC. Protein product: CASTEPGQRNNEQFF.

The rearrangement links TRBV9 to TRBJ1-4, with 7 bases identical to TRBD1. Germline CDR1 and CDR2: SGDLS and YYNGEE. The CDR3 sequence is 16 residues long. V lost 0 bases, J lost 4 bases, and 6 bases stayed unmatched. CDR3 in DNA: TGTGCCAGCAGCGTAGCTCGACAGGGCGGTAATGAAAAACTGTTTTTT. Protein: CASSVARQGGNEKLFF.

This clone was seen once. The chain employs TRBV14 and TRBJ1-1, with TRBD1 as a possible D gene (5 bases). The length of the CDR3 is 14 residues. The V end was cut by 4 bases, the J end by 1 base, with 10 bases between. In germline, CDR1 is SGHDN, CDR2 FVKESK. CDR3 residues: CASSLQTANTEAFF. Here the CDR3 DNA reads TGTGCCAGCAGCCTACAGACAGCGAACACTGAAGCTTTCTTT.

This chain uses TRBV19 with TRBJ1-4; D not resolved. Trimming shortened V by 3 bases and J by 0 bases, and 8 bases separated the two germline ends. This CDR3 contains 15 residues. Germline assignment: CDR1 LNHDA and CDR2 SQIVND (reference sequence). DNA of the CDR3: TGTGCCAGTAGTATCGGGGTTGCAACTAATGAAAAACTGTTTTTT. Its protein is CASSIGVATNEKLFF.

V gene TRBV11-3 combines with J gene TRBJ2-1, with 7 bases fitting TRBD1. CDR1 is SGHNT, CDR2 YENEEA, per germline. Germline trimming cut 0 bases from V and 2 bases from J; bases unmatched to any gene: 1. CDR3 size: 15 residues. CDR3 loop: CASSLEGTAYNEQFF. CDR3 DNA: TGTGCCAGCAGCTTAGAAGGGACAGCCTACAATGAGCAGTTCTTC.

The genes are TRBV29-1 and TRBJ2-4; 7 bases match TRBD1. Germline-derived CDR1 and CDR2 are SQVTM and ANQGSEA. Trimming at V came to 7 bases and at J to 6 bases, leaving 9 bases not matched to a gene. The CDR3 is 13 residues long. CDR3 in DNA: TGCAGCGCTACTTTATACAGGGGAAACATTCAGTACTTC. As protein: CSATLYRGNIQYF.

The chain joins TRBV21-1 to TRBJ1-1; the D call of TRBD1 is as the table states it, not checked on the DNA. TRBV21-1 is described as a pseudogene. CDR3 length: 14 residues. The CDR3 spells CASSLTGGNTEAFF. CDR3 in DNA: TGTGCCAGCAGCCTAACAGGGGGCAACACTGAAGCTTTCTTT.

The CDR3 sequence: CASDQAPGFGETQYF. In DNA form, the CDR3 reads TGTGCCAGCGATCAGGCCCCTGGGTTTGGGGAGACCCAGTACTTC. The chain uses TRBV2 and TRBJ2-5, with unresolved D. The CDR3 has 15 amino acids. Trimming removed 8 bases at V and 5 bases at J, with 21 bases between. The germline CDR1 and CDR2 sequences are SNHLY and FYNNEI.

The CDR3: CASSVALTETYEQYF. The CDR3 DNA follows: TGTGCCAGCAGCGTAGCTCTGACAGAAACCTACGAGCAGTACTTC. The chain couples TRBV9 to TRBJ2-7, with D possibly being TRBD1 (5 bases). The CDR3 totals 15 residues. CDR1 and CDR2 from the germline V gene are SGDLS and YYNGEE. Trimming cost V 0 bases and J 2 bases, with 12 bases left between them.

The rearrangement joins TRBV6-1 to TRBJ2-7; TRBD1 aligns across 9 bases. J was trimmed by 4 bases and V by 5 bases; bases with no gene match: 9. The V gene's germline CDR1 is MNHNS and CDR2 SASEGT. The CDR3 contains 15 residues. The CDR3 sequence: CASSQGGQGIYEQYF. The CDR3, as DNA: TGTGCCAGCAGTCAGGGGGGACAGGGTATATACGAGCAGTACTTC.

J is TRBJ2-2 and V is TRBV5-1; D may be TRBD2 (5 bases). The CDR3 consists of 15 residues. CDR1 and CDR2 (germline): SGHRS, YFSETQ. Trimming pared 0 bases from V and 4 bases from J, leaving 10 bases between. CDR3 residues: CASSLEGLATGELFF. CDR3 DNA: TGCGCCAGCAGCTTGGAAGGCCTAGCCACCGGGGAGCTGTTTTTT.

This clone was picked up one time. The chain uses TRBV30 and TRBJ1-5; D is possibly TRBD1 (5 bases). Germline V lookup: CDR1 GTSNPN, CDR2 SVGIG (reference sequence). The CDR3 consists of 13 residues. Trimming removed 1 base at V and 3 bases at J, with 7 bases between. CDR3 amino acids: CAWSGGDNQPQHF. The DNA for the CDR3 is TGTGCCTGGAGTGGGGGGGACAATCAGCCCCAGCATTTT.

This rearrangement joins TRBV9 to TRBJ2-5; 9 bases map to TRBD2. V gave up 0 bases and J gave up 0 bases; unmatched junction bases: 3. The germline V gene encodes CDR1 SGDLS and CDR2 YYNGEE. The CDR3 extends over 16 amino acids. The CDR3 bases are TGTGCCAGCAGCGTAGCAGTAGCGGGAGACCAAGAGACCCAGTACTTC. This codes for CASSVAVAGDQETQYF.

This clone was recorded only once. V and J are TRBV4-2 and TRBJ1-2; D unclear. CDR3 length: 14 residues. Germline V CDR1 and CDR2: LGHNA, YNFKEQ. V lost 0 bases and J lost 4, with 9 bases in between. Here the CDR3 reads CASSQDTRSYGYTF. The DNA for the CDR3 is TGTGCCAGCAGCCAAGATACGAGGTCCTATGGCTACACCTTC.

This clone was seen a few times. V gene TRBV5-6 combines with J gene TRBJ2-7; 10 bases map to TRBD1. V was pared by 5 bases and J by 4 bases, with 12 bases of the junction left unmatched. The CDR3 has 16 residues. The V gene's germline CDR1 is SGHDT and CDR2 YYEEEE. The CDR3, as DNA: TGTGCCAGCAGTCGGGGCTTGGGACAGGGGAGATACGAGCAGTACTTC. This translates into CASSRGLGQGRYEQYF.

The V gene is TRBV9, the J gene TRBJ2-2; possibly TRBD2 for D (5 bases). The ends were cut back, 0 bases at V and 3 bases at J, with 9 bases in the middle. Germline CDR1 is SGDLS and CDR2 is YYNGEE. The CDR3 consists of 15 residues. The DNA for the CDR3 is TGTGCCAGCAGCGTAGAGATGCGGGACACCGGGGAGCTGTTTTTT. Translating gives CASSVEMRDTGELFF.

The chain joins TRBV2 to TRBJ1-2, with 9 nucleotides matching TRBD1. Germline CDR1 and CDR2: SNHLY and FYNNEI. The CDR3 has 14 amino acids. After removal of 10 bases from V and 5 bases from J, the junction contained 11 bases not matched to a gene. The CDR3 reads CAIRTGTGSYGYTF. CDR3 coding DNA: TGTGCCATAAGAACCGGGACAGGGTCGTATGGCTACACCTTC.

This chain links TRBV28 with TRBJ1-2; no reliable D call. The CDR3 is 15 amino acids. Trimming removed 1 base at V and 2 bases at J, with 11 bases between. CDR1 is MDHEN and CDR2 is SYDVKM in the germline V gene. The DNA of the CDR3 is TGTGCCAGCAGTTTATTAGAGGGCGCAAACTATGGCTACACCTTC. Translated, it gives CASSLLEGANYGYTF.

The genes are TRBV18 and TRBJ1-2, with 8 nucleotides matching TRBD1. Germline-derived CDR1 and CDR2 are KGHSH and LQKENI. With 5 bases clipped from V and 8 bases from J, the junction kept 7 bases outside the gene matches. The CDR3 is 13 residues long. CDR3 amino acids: CASSLTGEDGYTF. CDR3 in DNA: TGTGCCAGCTCATTGACAGGGGAGGACGGCTACACCTTC.

CDR3 sequence: CASSGPGSPDTQYF. CDR3 nucleotide sequence: TGTGCCAGCAGTGGACCCGGGAGTCCAGATACGCAGTATTTT. This chain uses TRBV5-4 with TRBJ2-3; D perhaps matches TRBD2 (6 bases). V shed 5 bases and J shed 4 bases, with 14 bases lying between them. CDR3 length: 14 residues. Germline loops: CDR1 SGHNT, CDR2 YYREEE (reference sequence).